This TCR beta chain was sequenced in a study of Graves' ophthalmopathy and Graves' hyperthyroidism (dated by TCRdb to between 2018 and 2020). In the study overall: Peripheral blood was collected before any treatment was given, at the time of initial diagnosis. The study used TCR beta repertoire signatures to distinguish Graves' ophthalmopathy from Graves' hyperthyroidism and to predict progression to ophthalmopathy. In total, some 140 blood samples were TCR-sequenced: some 43 ophthalmopathy, roughly 77 hyperthyroidism and around 17 hyperthyroidism-to-ophthalmopathy patients. A discovery set of about 99 patients (43 ophthalmopathy, just over 55 stable hyperthyroidism) was enrolled to explore V-J signatures distinguishing ophthalmopathy from hyperthyroidism. An independent validation cohort comprised 18 hyperthyroidism patients and over 15 patients who later progressed from hyperthyroidism to ophthalmopathy. In over five hyperthyroidism patients, the T-cell repertoires found in thyroid tissue were compared with those found in blood. Following sample collection, hyperthyroidism patients were given methimazole at a starting dose of 30 mg daily, and ophthalmopathy patients were given high-dose intravenous methylprednisolone.

For repertoire sequencing, the TCR beta CDR3 regions were amplified from RNA transcripts. The first round was an RT-PCR using HTBI primers with the Qiagen OneStep RT-PCR kit, and this first round was followed by a second-round multiplex PCR, then size selection and purification. Libraries were sequenced on an Illumina HiSeq2000 using paired-end 100 bp reads. As for the authors' bioinformatics: Reads were processed with SOAPnuke, discarding reads with adapters, uncalled bases, mean Phred below 15, or no exact constant-primer or identifier match. High-quality paired reads were merged with COPE v1.2.5. Each unique nucleotide sequence was defined as a clonotype, and clonotypes were aligned to IMGT TRB V, D and J references with MiTCR v1.1. Only V-J combinations with frequency above 0.0001 were analysed, covering approximately 99% of repertoires. For each V-J combination, a TCR clonal expansion and chaos score was defined as the ratio of F50 clonal expansion to chaos observed in the TCRdist matrix. Welch's t-statistics and random forest were used to reduce the features to approximately 13 V-J combinations, which were then used as input to a naive Bayes classifier. The similarity between thyroid and blood repertoires was quantified using the Morisita-Horn index. Clones were called with MiXCR by TCRdb after fastp trimmed the public reads at Q25, and only in-frame beta chains were retained. Rows are unified per CDR3 protein, each entry keeping the most common DNA and genes. The V and J calls come from TCRdb's annotation, not from the publication. Across this sample there are about 740,000 distinct CDR3 sequences, with 35% to 50% seen only once. Around 40% of the sample comes from the top ten.

Ophthalmopathy patients were characterized by moderately to severely active disease, a Clinical Activity Score of at least 3, a NOSPECS grade of at least 4, and a disease duration under 3 months. Patients with other autoimmune diseases, uncontrolled infections, pregnancy or lactation were excluded from the study. Diagnosis relied on clinical symptoms, serum thyroxine, TRAb, thyroid ultrasound and orbital computed tomography. PBMCs were isolated from 10 ml of fresh peripheral blood by Ficoll-Paque density gradient centrifugation. Trizol reagent was used to extract the total RNA, and its quality was then checked on an Agilent 2100 Bioanalyzer. Regarding this clonotype: Its antigen is not yet known. No much larger clone is present one base from it, and per-base qualities are unavailable.

From the cysteine up to the phenylalanine, the CDR3 has a length of 15 residues. The DNA shown is the 45-base CDR3, in frame from base 1. Trimmed from V: 2 bases; trimmed from J: 6 bases; junction bases lacking a gene match: 12. Via the germline V gene (reference sequence), CDR1 is DFQATT and CDR2 SNEGSKA. Study-level results and caveats: Sample size was not predetermined statistically, and investigators were not blinded to group allocation. Ophthalmopathy was separated from stable hyperthyroidism by the 13-signature model with 85% to 90% sensitivity and 81% to 84% specificity in cross-validation and with 80%/75% in the test set. Most expanded thyroid clonotypes with frequency above 0.001 were also detected in blood, suggesting blood repertoires may reflect the thyroid immune response. In validation, the model predicted ophthalmopathy progression with more than 70% sensitivity and roughly 72% specificity; more than ten predicted patients were CT-confirmed with GO in a median of roughly 6.8 months.

The clonotype comes from an adult man with Graves' ophthalmopathy. The chain is assembled from TRBV20-1 and TRBJ2-7, and 8 junction bases match TRBD1. Sequencing was carried out using peripheral blood. The CDR3 is CSARFPVDRVGEQYF. The DNA sequence is given as TGCAGTGCTAGATTTCCCGTGGACAGGGTGGGCGAGCAGTACTTC.